The 17 T cell receptor beta chains presented below share a single source sample, sequenced in a study of cytomegalovirus exposure and HLA in healthy donors. The PCR was carried out with 60 Vbeta primers and 13 Jbeta primers. Profiled with immunoSEQ multiplex PCR; TCRdb holds only in-frame clones, not every one. The data hold over 55,000 clones, with roughly nine tenths observed a single time. Material: PBMCs. The receptor source for this set is a woman under 40 in good health and CMV-seropositive.

The J gene is TRBJ1-2, the V gene TRBV29-1; the D gene is possibly TRBD1 (5 bases). Germline V gene sequence: CDR1 SQVTM, CDR2 ANQGSEA. The germline V and J ends were trimmed by 1 base and 5 bases, with 14 bases remaining between them. The CDR3 extends over 14 amino acids. This CDR3 reads CSVEAGGIGYGYTF. CDR3 in DNA: TGCAGCGTTGAAGCGGGGGGTATTGGGTATGGCTACACCTTC.

The rearrangement links TRBV7-6 to TRBJ2-5; 16 positions match TRBD2. The germline CDR1 and CDR2 sequences are SGHVS and FNYEAQ. J lost 6 bases, V lost 1 base, and 5 bases had no gene match. The CDR3 covers 17 residues. The CDR3 coding sequence is TGTGCCAGCAGCTTAGTGGGGACTAGCGGGAGGGTGCAGACCCAGTACTTC. Its translation: CASSLVGTSGRVQTQYF.

V and J are TRBV28 and TRBJ2-1; 12 nucleotides line up with TRBD2. J gave up 8 bases and V 6 bases, and 8 bases lay outside the gene matches. This CDR3 comprises 15 residues. Germline CDR1 is MDHEN and CDR2 is SYDVKM. In nucleotides, the CDR3 is TGTGCCAGCAGGCCCGGGACTAGCGGGTCCTATGAGCAGTTCTTC. Translating gives CASRPGTSGSYEQFF.

The rearrangement links TRBV18 to TRBJ2-5; TRBD1 matches at 9 bases. The better agreement between TRBJ2-7 and the DNA end casts doubt on the J call. This CDR3 is 14 amino acids long. Per the germline V gene, CDR1 is KGHSH and CDR2 is LQKENI. This CDR3 reads CASSGTGHSYEQYF. CDR3 in DNA: TGTGCCAGCTCCGGGACAGGGCACTCCTACGAGCAGTACTTC.

The chain carries TRBV29-1 and TRBJ1-4; 7 bases map to TRBD1. Losses at the gene ends were 4 bases for V and 3 bases for J; bases not matched to a gene: 5. The CDR3 covers 14 residues. Germline V gene data show CDR1 as SQVTM and CDR2 as ANQGSEA. The CDR3 loop is CSVVRQGPNEKLFF. The CDR3 DNA is TGCAGCGTTGTCCGACAGGGCCCTAATGAAAAACTGTTTTTT.

This chain connects TRBV6-1 to TRBJ1-1; D is uncertain. Trimming stripped 5 bases from V and 0 bases from J, with 7 bases between. This CDR3 spans 13 amino acids. Germline V gene sequence: CDR1 MNHNS, CDR2 SASEGT. CDR3 amino acids: CASSTTMNTEAFF. CDR3 coding DNA: TGTGCCAGCAGTACAACTATGAACACTGAAGCTTTCTTT.

The chain is built from TRBV6-1 and TRBJ2-7, with a possible D match to TRBD2 (6 bases). V was cut by 4 bases and J by 2 bases, with 12 bases left in between. This CDR3 region has 14 residues. Per the germline V gene, CDR1 is MNHNS and CDR2 is SASEGT. The CDR3 spells CASSGGDFTYEQYF. The CDR3 region has the DNA TGTGCCAGCAGTGGAGGGGACTTTACCTACGAGCAGTACTTC.

The CDR3 sequence is CSAASGGSYEQYF. The DNA for the CDR3 is TGCAGCGCGGCTAGCGGGGGTTCCTACGAGCAGTACTTC. The chain uses TRBV29-1 and TRBJ2-7, with TRBD2 matching over 10 bases. This CDR3 comprises 13 residues. J lost 1 base, V lost 7 bases, and 4 bases had no gene match. Germline V gene sequence: CDR1 SQVTM, CDR2 ANQGSEA.

The V call is TRBV15, the J call TRBJ2-1; 7 bases line up with TRBD2. The CDR3 is 13 residues long. Germline V gives CDR1 LNHNV, CDR2 YYDKDF (reference sequence). After removal of 8 bases from V and 5 bases from J, the junction contained 6 bases not matched to a gene. Here the CDR3 DNA reads TGTGCCACCGGGACTAATAGCCACAATGAGCAGTTCTTC. Amino acids: CATGTNSHNEQFF.

CDR3 region: CANTQGAGNTIYF. The CDR3 DNA reads as TGTGCCAACACACAGGGGGCTGGAAACACCATATATTTT. The V call is TRBV18, the J call TRBJ1-3; TRBD1 aligns across 8 bases. The CDR3 runs 13 residues. Germline loops: CDR1 KGHSH, CDR2 LQKENI. The junction had 4 bases not matched to a gene; V was cut back by 10 bases and J by 2 bases.

The V and J genes are TRBV5-4 and TRBJ1-3; D gene unclear. The CDR3 contains 15 residues. The V gene's germline CDR1 is SGHNT and CDR2 YYREEE (reference sequence). Trimming left V 4 bases short and J 0 bases short, with 11 bases between. CDR3 residues: CASSLRTSSGNTIYF. The CDR3 coding sequence is TGTGCCAGCAGCCTACGCACGAGCTCTGGAAACACCATATATTTT.

The chain couples TRBV28 to TRBJ1-1; D gene uncertain. The CDR3 has 12 residues. Trimming cost V 3 bases and J 3 bases, with 5 bases left between them. Per the germline V gene, CDR1 is MDHEN and CDR2 is SYDVKM. This CDR3 reads CASSFQDTEAFF. Written as DNA, the CDR3 is TGTGCCAGCAGTTTTCAGGACACTGAAGCTTTCTTT. Full variable domain (remainder filled in from reference TRBV28 and TRBJ1-1): DVKVTQSSRYLVKRTGEKVFLECVQDMDHENMFWYRQDPGLGLRLIYFSYDVKMKEKGDIPEGYSVSREKKERFSLILESASTNQTSMYLCASSFQDTEAFFGQGTRLTVV.

The rearrangement links TRBV9 to TRBJ1-2, with TRBD1 as a possible D gene (6 bases). The CDR3 runs 12 residues. V gave up 0 bases and J gave up 8 bases, with 8 bases separating them. Per the germline V gene, CDR1 is SGDLS and CDR2 is YYNGEE. The CDR3: CASSVVRGGYTF. CDR3 bases: TGTGCCAGCAGCGTAGTCAGGGGCGGCTACACCTTC. Using reference TRBV9 and TRBJ1-2 for the parts outside the CDR3, the full variable domain is DSGVTQTPKHLITATGQRVTLRCSPRSGDLSVYWYQQSLDQGLQFLIQYYNGEERAKGNILERFSAQQFPDLHSELNLSSLELGDSALYFCASSVVRGGYTFGSGTRLTVV.

The sample holds a few counts of this clone. V usage is TRBV27 and J usage is TRBJ2-6; possibly TRBD2 for D (5 bases). The germline CDR1 and CDR2 sequences are MNHEY and SMNVEV (reference sequence). The CDR3 runs 16 residues. The V and J ends lost 5 bases and 0 bases respectively, with 11 bases between them. CDR3 sequence: CASSSLGDSGANVLTF. The CDR3, as DNA: TGTGCCAGCAGTAGTCTGGGAGACTCTGGGGCCAACGTCCTGACTTTC.

The chain couples TRBV25-1 to TRBJ1-6; 8 nucleotides match TRBD1. J lost 7 bases, V lost 6 bases, and 2 bases had no gene match. The CDR3 has 13 residues. The germline V gene has CDR1 MGHDK and CDR2 SYGVNS. In DNA, the CDR3 is TGTGCCAGCAGACAGGGGGGGAATTCACCCCTCCACTTT. It translates to CASRQGGNSPLHF.

This clone was seen only a few times. V and J are TRBV5-1 and TRBJ2-5; 10 bases fit TRBD2. The V segment lost 4 bases and the J segment 2 bases; nucleotides outside the gene matches: 5. Per germline, CDR1 SGHRS and CDR2 YFSETQ. The CDR3 contains 15 residues. The CDR3 DNA reads TGCGCCAGCAGCAACCCAGCGGGAGGGCAAGAGACCCAGTACTTC. It yields the protein CASSNPAGGQETQYF.

The chain joins TRBV19 to TRBJ1-2, with 7 nucleotides matching TRBD1. Germline V gene sequence: CDR1 LNHDA, CDR2 SQIVND (reference sequence). The CDR3 totals 18 residues. J gave up 8 bases and V 1 base, and 19 bases lay outside the gene matches. CDR3 loop: CASSIGSRQKGADGGYTF. The CDR3 DNA follows: TGTGCCAGTAGTATAGGGAGTAGGCAGAAGGGGGCTGATGGCGGCTACACCTTC.